A selection of T cell receptor beta chains follows, all from one sample in a study of CD4 T cells in relation to SARS-CoV-2 and coronaviruses. Method: immunoSEQ multiplex PCR; TCRdb's copy keeps in-frame clones and lacks some. The sample has tens of thousands of clones; 92% are singletons. Sequenced sample: naive CD4+ T cells from PBMCs. Receptors originate from an adult with COVID-19. Both conserved end residues are trimmed from each CDR3. A D gene is named only where the DNA matches it firmly.

>TRBJ2-1|TRBD1|TRBV7-3
ASSKGTGPNEQF
>TRBJ2-7|TRBD2|TRBV2
ASRLAGVHEQY
>TRBJ2-3|NA|TRBV4-1
ASSQKGGLTPNTQY
>TRBJ2-1|TRBD2|TRBV5-1
ASSLVIAGGSEQF
>TRBJ1-1|NA|TRBV19
ASSALRALGWTEAF
>TRBJ2-2|TRBD1|TRBV25-1
ASSEADRVNTGELF
>TRBJ1-5|NA|TRBV2
ASSGLRSNQPQH
>TRBJ2-1|NA|TRBV28
ASRQGIYNEQF
>TRBJ2-7|TRBD1|TRBV5-1
ASSPTTGAKTYEQY
>TRBJ2-7|NA|TRBV19
ASSKSAGGAYEQY
>TRBJ1-4|NA|TRBV27
ASSLIPPGKLF
>TRBJ2-7|TRBD2|TRBV28
ASSSTSGTGYEQY
>TRBJ2-3|TRBD2|TRBV19
ASSIVTGGREDTQY
>TRBJ2-1|TRBD2|TRBV2
ASRGGTSGYNEQF
>TRBJ2-1|TRBD2|TRBV28
ASSLRTSGPSYNEQF
>TRBJ2-1|NA|TRBV5-1
ASSLLLDEQF
>TRBJ2-7|TRBD2|TRBV27
ASSLFAGDLNSYEQY
>TRBJ2-6|NA|TRBV24-1
ATSDWSRGANVLT
>TRBJ2-5|NA|TRBV28
ASGQPKETQY
>TRBJ2-1|TRBD2|TRBV27
ASRMVRGAGGYWDEQF
>TRBJ1-6|TRBD1|TRBV4-2
ASSQFWTGANSPLH
>TRBJ2-7|TRBD2|TRBV28
ASSSGTRTD
>TRBJ2-7|TRBD2|TRBV6-5
ASNPSGISYEQY
>TRBJ2-2|NA|TRBV7-9
ASSPVFGGELF
>TRBJ2-2|NA|TRBV30
AWSVGQNTGELF
>TRBJ2-1|NA|TRBV29-1
SVPRDHDNEQF
>TRBJ2-2|TRBD2|TRBV6-5
ASSYVSGANTGELF
>TRBJ1-1|TRBD1|TRBV27
ASSGQASNTEAF
>TRBJ2-5|TRBD1|TRBV4-3
ASSQAEGQGQETQY
>TRBJ1-5|TRBD1|TRBV6-4
ASSRTGASNQPQH
>TRBJ2-7|NA|TRBV2
ASSETGSVSYEQY
>TRBJ2-1|NA|TRBV19
ASRWGERYNEQF
>TRBJ1-4|NA|TRBV28
ASSPPEVAEKLF
>TRBJ1-1|TRBD1|TRBV28
ASSEGGQFANTEAF
>TRBJ2-3|NA|TRBV3-1/TRBV3-2
ASSPLTTGGTDTQY
>TRBJ2-1|TRBD2|TRBV15
ATSRVGGSQVYNEQF
>TRBJ2-1|TRBD2|TRBV19
ASSIGLAGGEQF
>TRBJ2-1|TRBD1|TRBV9
ASSVGSATGGYEQF
>TRBJ1-5|NA|TRBV6-5
ASRAQAYSNQPQH
>TRBJ1-1|TRBD1|TRBV5-1
ASSFLTGGNTEAF
>TRBJ2-3|TRBD2|TRBV19
ASSNARTSGRATDTQY
>TRBJ2-3|NA|TRBV9
ASSVVGDTQY
>TRBJ2-3|TRBD2|TRBV9
ASSAREGTDTQY
>TRBJ1-4|TRBD1|TRBV7-9
ASSQQGVSNEKLF
>TRBJ2-5|NA|TRBV5-4
ASSRARRLAPRETQY
>TRBJ2-7|TRBD2|TRBV28
ASSRVAGGPWEQY
>TRBJ1-6|NA|TRBV7-9
ASSSEWQINNSPLH
>TRBJ2-7|NA|TRBV5-1
ASSLASGVYEQY
>TRBJ1-4|TRBD1|TRBV19
ASSTRLTGYEKLF
>TRBJ2-7|TRBD1|TRBV15
ATSRAWGQGAGEQY
>TRBJ1-5|NA|TRBV30
AWSDRRGGNQPQH
>TRBJ2-2|TRBD1|TRBV19
ASKETGLGGELF
>TRBJ2-1|TRBD2|TRBV5-8
ASSPVLAGPYNEQF
>TRBJ2-1|TRBD2|TRBV3-1/TRBV3-2
ASSRTSGYNEQF
>TRBJ1-2|NA|TRBV12-3/TRBV12-4
ASSSRGGYT
>TRBJ1-3|NA|TRBV7-2
ASRDRGAGNTIY
>TRBJ1-3|NA|TRBV7-8
ASSFSNGNTIY
>TRBJ2-3|NA|TRBV6-5
ASRTGDDTQY
>TRBJ1-2|NA|TRBV6-1
ASSEGPKSGYT
>TRBJ1-1|TRBD1|TRBV9
ASSVGSRGDTEAF